This TCR beta chain was observed in a study of shared clonotypes between healthy human individuals. Study observations and caveats: A small donor pool kept down the genetic and exposure-history diversity that was represented. Generally, estimated richness proved larger in naive subsets than it did in memory subsets.

The table came from immunoSEQ multiplex PCR; TCRdb's copy has only in-frame clones and leaves some out. The sample includes 2 million to 2.5 million clones, about 94% of them seen just once. Between the trimmed V and J ends, which lost 6 bases and 4 bases, there was a span of 10 bases. The CDR3 consists of 13 residues. In germline, CDR1 is MNHEY, CDR2 SMNVEV (reference sequence). Turning to this clone: Its cognate antigen is unknown.

The sample comprised naive CD4+ T cells sorted from blood. This sample's subset: CD45RA+ positively selected. The sequence came from a man between 18 and 29 years old in good health. V gene TRBV27 combines with J gene TRBJ1-5, with D perhaps matching TRBD1 (6 bases). The CDR3 sequence: CASSTDRNQPQHF. CDR3 bases: TGTGCCAGCAGCACCGACAGGAATCAGCCCCAGCATTTT.